These 31 T cell receptor beta chains came from one sample sequenced in a study of blood T cell repertoires in COVID-19. Libraries were prepared by immunoSEQ multiplex PCR; TCRdb keeps only in-frame clonotypes and omits some of them. Counted here are 200,000 to 250,000 clones, about 88% occurring once; the ten biggest clones make up around 0.98%. The material sequenced was peripheral blood. The receptors derive from a man aged 35 to 55 with acute or convalescent COVID-19.

The chain recombines TRBV5-4 with TRBJ1-2; possibly TRBD1 for D (5 bases). This CDR3 has 15 residues. V lost 4 bases and J lost 0, with 13 bases in between. Germline assignment: CDR1 SGHNT and CDR2 YYREEE (reference sequence). The CDR3 nucleotides are TGTGCCAGCAGCGGCCCCAGGGATACTAACTATGGCTACACCTTC. Translation gives CASSGPRDTNYGYTF.

The chain has TRBV5-1 and TRBJ2-3, with TRBD1 matching over 11 bases. V shed 5 bases, J shed 8 bases, and the junction held 10 bases outside the gene matches. Per the germline V gene, CDR1 is SGHRS and CDR2 is YFSETQ. The CDR3 sequence is 15 residues long. CDR3 nucleotide sequence: TGCGCCAGCAGGGGACAGGGGGACGGGCTTGGTACGCAGTATTTT. The encoded protein is CASRGQGDGLGTQYF.

The genes are TRBV3-1 (or the pseudogene TRBV3-2) and TRBJ1-1; TRBD1 matches 10 bases. This CDR3 is 14 amino acids long. V lost 4 bases and J lost 7; bases outside the gene matches: 6. Germline CDR1 reads LGHDT; CDR2 reads YNNKEL (reference sequence). The chain's CDR3 is CASSPRDRGGEAFF. The CDR3, as DNA: TGTGCCAGCAGCCCCCGGGACAGGGGAGGTGAAGCTTTCTTT.

The chain is built from TRBV6-5 and TRBJ1-2; the D is unclear. The germline V gene has CDR1 MNHEY and CDR2 SVGAGI. The CDR3 totals 13 residues. The germline V and J ends were trimmed by 2 bases and 1 base, with 5 bases remaining between them. CDR3 nucleotides: TGTGCCAGCAGTTACACGGTTAACTATGGCTACACCTTC. Its protein is CASSYTVNYGYTF.

Only one count was recorded for this clone. V gene TRBV30 combines with J gene TRBJ1-2; the D is unclear. This CDR3 has 15 residues. The germline gives CDR1 GTSNPN, CDR2 SVGIG (reference sequence). V lost 0 bases and J lost 7, with 18 bases in between. The DNA for the CDR3 is TGTGCCTGGAGTGTAGTAGGTGCACAGTCCCGTGGCTACACCTTC. Its translation: CAWSVVGAQSRGYTF.

The V call is TRBV2, the J call TRBJ2-7, with D possibly TRBD1 on 5 matching bases. The V end was cut by 8 bases, the J end by 7 bases, with 12 bases between. From germline, CDR1 is SNHLY and CDR2 FYNNEI. This CDR3 is 11 amino acids long. The CDR3 region is CASALGREQYF. CDR3 DNA: TGTGCCAGCGCTCTGGGGCGGGAGCAGTACTTC.

The rearrangement joins TRBV10-3 to TRBJ1-4; possible D gene TRBD1, 5 bases. The CDR3 contains 13 residues. Looked up from germline, CDR1 is ENHRY and CDR2 is SYGVKD. Trimming took off 4 bases at V and 2 bases at J, with 5 bases between the two ends. This CDR3 reads CAISAGTNEKLFF. The CDR3 bases are TGTGCCATCAGTGCAGGGACTAATGAAAAACTGTTTTTT.

This clone was counted a single time. The chain joins TRBV28 to TRBJ1-5; D is perhaps TRBD1 (6 bases). Germline V gives CDR1 MDHEN, CDR2 SYDVKM. The CDR3 totals 14 residues. V was trimmed by 5 bases and J by 5 bases, leaving 13 bases between them. The CDR3 here is CASSLRTEYQPQHF. The CDR3 DNA reads as TGTGCCAGCAGTCTCCGGACAGAATATCAGCCCCAGCATTTT. Together with reference TRBV28 and TRBJ1-5, the CDR3 gives the full variable domain: DVKVTQSSRYLVKRTGEKVFLECVQDMDHENMFWYRQDPGLGLRLIYFSYDVKMKEKGDIPEGYSVSREKKERFSLILESASTNQTSMYLCASSLRTEYQPQHFGDGTRLSIL.

This clone was recorded only once. This sequence joins TRBV10-3 and TRBJ2-3; D might be TRBD2 (5 bases). V lost 11 bases to trimming and J lost 4 bases, with 10 bases between them. Germline CDR1 is ENHRY and CDR2 is SYGVKD. This CDR3 is 11 amino acids long. The CDR3 loop reads CAPRAADTQYF. CDR3 nucleotides: TGTGCCCCCAGAGCGGCAGATACGCAGTATTTT.

The chain has TRBV5-5 and TRBJ1-3; 8 bases are shared with TRBD1. The CDR3 covers 15 residues. Germline CDR1 reads SGHKS; CDR2 reads YYEKEE (reference sequence). Trimming at V came to 4 bases and at J to 2 bases, leaving 5 bases not matched to a gene. CDR3 sequence reads: CASSRGQGTGNTIYF. The CDR3 bases are TGTGCCAGCAGCCGCGGACAGGGAACTGGAAACACCATATATTTT.

The genes are TRBV4-3 and TRBJ1-6; D unresolved. The germline V and J ends were trimmed by 0 bases and 0 bases, with 9 bases remaining between them. CDR1 is LGHNA, CDR2 YSLEER, per germline. The CDR3 has 17 amino acids. The CDR3 DNA reads as TGCGCCAGCAGCCAAGAATACACCAGCTCCTATAATTCACCCCTCCACTTT. Translated, it gives CASSQEYTSSYNSPLHF.

This sequence joins TRBV4-2 and TRBJ2-1; the match to TRBD1 covers 11 bases. J lost 3 bases, V lost 0 bases, and 1 base had no gene match. CDR3 size: 16 residues. Germline V gene sequence: CDR1 LGHNA, CDR2 YNFKEQ. The CDR3 nucleotides are TGTGCCAGCAGCCAAGAGGGGACAGGGGGCTACAATGAGCAGTTCTTC. Protein: CASSQEGTGGYNEQFF.

This clone was recorded once. V usage is TRBV20-1 and J usage is TRBJ2-1; no clear D gene. V lost 0 bases, J lost 9 bases, and 3 bases lay in between. The CDR3 runs to 10 residues. Germline V gene lookup returns CDR1 DFQATT and CDR2 SNEGSKA (reference sequence). The chain's CDR3 is CSAREREQFF. The CDR3 DNA reads as TGCAGTGCTAGAGAGCGTGAGCAGTTCTTC.

V and J are TRBV18 and TRBJ1-2; D is ambiguous. The V end was cut by 3 bases, the J end by 1 base, with 15 bases between. In germline, CDR1 is KGHSH, CDR2 LQKENI. This CDR3 contains 16 residues. In DNA, the CDR3 is TGTGCCAGCTCACCTTCTCTAGGCGCCCATAACTATGGCTACACCTTC. Protein: CASSPSLGAHNYGYTF.

The V call is TRBV9, the J call TRBJ1-2; tentatively, D is TRBD1 (6 bases). CDR3 length: 13 residues. V was shortened by 0 bases and J by 8 bases, with 11 bases between the two germline ends. Germline-derived CDR1 and CDR2 are SGDLS and YYNGEE. CDR3 sequence: CASSVGGGRGYTF. The CDR3 bases are TGTGCCAGCAGCGTAGGCGGGGGGCGCGGCTACACCTTC.

J is TRBJ2-1 and V is TRBV24-1, with D tentatively TRBD2 (6 bases). Germline V lookup: CDR1 KGHDR, CDR2 SFDVKD. The V end was cut by 11 bases, the J end by 9 bases, with 16 bases between. The CDR3 spans 12 residues. The CDR3 nucleotides read TGTGCCATCGCGGGACGTCGGGGTGAGCAGTTCTTC. It translates to CAIAGRRGEQFF.

DNA of the CDR3: TGTGCCAGCAGCCCTCTGGGGGGGCACCCTGAAGCTTTCTTT. Amino acid sequence: CASSPLGGHPEAFF. V usage is TRBV3-1 (or the pseudogene TRBV3-2) and J usage is TRBJ1-1; tentative D call: TRBD1 (6 bases). Trimming took off 4 bases at V and 6 bases at J, with 15 bases between the two ends. In germline, CDR1 is LGHDT, CDR2 YNNKEL (reference sequence). This CDR3 region has 14 residues.

This chain joins TRBV14 and TRBJ1-1; D perhaps matches TRBD1 (5 bases). Germline CDR1 SGHDN, CDR2 FVKESK. The germline V and J ends were trimmed by 0 bases and 1 base, with 12 bases remaining between them. CDR3 length equals 16 residues. The CDR3 is CASSQDLGGWNTEAFF. The CDR3, as DNA: TGTGCCAGCAGCCAAGATTTGGGGGGGTGGAACACTGAAGCTTTCTTT.

The rearrangement uses TRBV7-6 and TRBJ1-4; D is unresolved. The germline V gene has CDR1 SGHVS and CDR2 FNYEAQ. Trimming stripped 1 base from V and 8 bases from J, with 20 bases between. The CDR3 is 17 residues long. In DNA, the CDR3 is TGTGCCAGCAGCTTAGTGGAGGACGGCCATTTCGGGGAAAAACTGTTTTTT. It codes for CASSLVEDGHFGEKLFF.

DNA for the CDR3: TGTGCCAGTAGTATTTCTGCGGGGGCATCCTACGAGCAGTACTTC. It codes for CASSISAGASYEQYF. This sequence joins TRBV19 and TRBJ2-7, with D possibly being TRBD2 (7 bases). CDR1 and CDR2 (germline): LNHDA, SQIVND (reference sequence). V lost 3 bases and J lost 1, with 13 bases in between. This CDR3 comprises 15 residues.

The chain joins TRBV4-2 to TRBJ2-7, with 7 bases identical to TRBD1. The CDR3 contains 15 residues. Germline loops: CDR1 LGHNA, CDR2 YNFKEQ. V lost 1 base and J lost 2; bases outside the gene matches: 5. The CDR3 sequence: CASSQVGTAAYEQYF. CDR3 sequence (DNA): TGTGCCAGCAGCCAAGTGGGGACAGCCGCCTACGAGCAGTACTTC.

The V call is TRBV28, the J call TRBJ2-5; D may be TRBD1 (5 bases). Between the trimmed V and J ends, which lost 3 bases and 4 bases, there was a span of 9 bases. Germline V gene lookup returns CDR1 MDHEN and CDR2 SYDVKM. This CDR3 is built from 13 residues. CDR3 nucleotides: TGTGCCAGCAGTTTCAAAGGGGTAGAGACCCAGTACTTC. Residues: CASSFKGVETQYF. Full variable domain (outside the CDR3, taken from reference TRBV28 and TRBJ2-5): DVKVTQSSRYLVKRTGEKVFLECVQDMDHENMFWYRQDPGLGLRLIYFSYDVKMKEKGDIPEGYSVSREKKERFSLILESASTNQTSMYLCASSFKGVETQYFGPGTRLLVL.

The chain recombines TRBV27 with TRBJ2-7; D not resolved. Per germline, CDR1 MNHEY and CDR2 SMNVEV (reference sequence). The CDR3 is 15 amino acids. Trimming took off 5 bases at V and 2 bases at J, with 16 bases between the two ends. CDR3 loop: CASSIRWATPYEQYF. CDR3 bases: TGTGCCAGCAGTATACGATGGGCAACTCCCTACGAGCAGTACTTC.

V usage is TRBV3-1 (or the pseudogene TRBV3-2) and J usage is TRBJ1-1; TRBD1 matches 7 bases. This CDR3 contains 16 residues. V was clipped by 0 bases and J by 5 bases; unmatched bases: 9. Germline loops: CDR1 LGHDT, CDR2 YNNKEL (reference sequence). The CDR3 DNA is TGTGCCAGCAGCCAAGAAGGTAGGGGGCGCGGAACTGAAGCTTTCTTT. This translates into CASSQEGRGRGTEAFF.

This rearrangement joins TRBV20-1 to TRBJ1-2; TRBD1 matches at 7 bases. The CDR3 covers 13 residues. V dropped 3 bases and J dropped 7; count of bases not matched to a gene: 8. The germline CDR1 and CDR2 sequences are DFQATT and SNEGSKA (reference sequence). DNA for the CDR3: TGCAGTGCTAGTCAGGAGGGGGCAAGTGGCTACACCTTC. Protein product: CSASQEGASGYTF.

The chain uses TRBV18 and TRBJ2-6; 7 nucleotides align to TRBD1. The V gene's germline CDR1 is KGHSH and CDR2 LQKENI. The CDR3 runs 18 residues. The V segment lost 6 bases and the J segment 2 bases; nucleotides outside the gene matches: 13. CDR3 amino acids: CASSLLQGRAAGANVLTF. The CDR3 DNA sequence: TGTGCCAGCTCGCTACTACAGGGGAGAGCGGCTGGGGCCAACGTCCTGACTTTC.

V is TRBV6-2 or TRBV6-3 and J is TRBJ2-5, with TRBD1 matching 12 bases. The CDR3 is 19 residues long. V lost 4 bases and J lost 4; bases outside the gene matches: 16. The germline CDR1 and CDR2 sequences are MNHEY and SVGEGT. CDR3 bases: TGTGCCAGCAGTTCCTACTATACTCCGGGACAGGGGGCGGTAGAGACCCAGTACTTC. Amino acids: CASSSYYTPGQGAVETQYF.

As for this clone: The identical CDR3 is also encoded by other nucleotide sequences in the sample. This chain links TRBV7-9 with TRBJ1-1; weak D call: TRBD1 (5 bases). The CDR3 covers 15 residues. Germline V gene sequence: CDR1 SEHNR, CDR2 FQNEAQ (reference sequence). V lost 0 bases, J lost 5 bases, and 13 bases lay in between. The DNA of the CDR3 is TGTGCCAGCAGCTTAGCGGGTACAGGAGGGACTGAAGCTTTCTTT. Translating gives CASSLAGTGGTEAFF.

This chain links TRBV9 with TRBJ1-2; 7 bases agree with TRBD1. The CDR3 consists of 19 residues. Germline CDR1 reads SGDLS; CDR2 reads YYNGEE. The V and J ends lost 3 bases and 0 bases, in that order; junction bases with no gene match: 17. CDR3 DNA: TGTGCCAGCAGCGCAATATCGCGGGACAGCAACCGAGCTAACTATGGCTACACCTTC. Protein sequence: CASSAISRDSNRANYGYTF.

The chain has TRBV5-6 and TRBJ1-3; no definite D call. Trimming took off 2 bases at V and 0 bases at J, with 6 bases between the two ends. Germline assignment: CDR1 SGHDT and CDR2 YYEEEE. The CDR3 consists of 14 residues. In DNA, the CDR3 is TGTGCCAGCAGCTTATCCAACTCTGGAAACACCATATATTTT. The encoded protein is CASSLSNSGNTIYF.

The chain links TRBV5-1 to TRBJ1-6; D perhaps matches TRBD1 (5 bases). Trimming took 5 bases from V and 0 from J, leaving 15 bases between them. The CDR3 is 17 residues long. Germline V gives CDR1 SGHRS, CDR2 YFSETQ. In DNA form, the CDR3 reads TGCGCCAGCAGGAGTGGGGGAGGAAACTCCTATAATTCACCCCTCCACTTT. Protein sequence: CASRSGGGNSYNSPLHF.